The entry below describes one T cell receptor beta chain. This sample stems from a study of blood T cell repertoires in COVID-19. Study background: Acute and convalescent COVID-19 specimens originated in the United States, Italy and Spain. The cDNA or gDNA used as material had been derived from T cells, B-cell-depleted T cells, or PBMCs.

This CDR3 is 14 amino acids long. Per germline, CDR1 SGHKS and CDR2 YYEKEE (reference sequence). The V and J ends lost 1 base and 0 bases respectively, with 6 bases between them. Donors were grouped by their self-reported clinical history. How the authors handled the data: Using reference gene primer amplification, nucleated cell counts were estimated. This table comes from immunoSEQ multiplex PCR, and its TCRdb copy is limited to in-frame clones, with some not included. Clone size and the V and J calls come from that table; the DNA yielded D and trimming. Of about 130,000 clones listed, 75% to 90% are singletons.

Sequenced sample: PBMCs or T cells enriched from blood (not recorded which). The receptor was derived from a man aged 25-40 years who had recovered from COVID-19. The chain carries TRBV5-5 and TRBJ2-3; D might be TRBD1 (5 bases). DNA of the CDR3: TGTGCCAGCAGCTTGCAGGGAAGCACAGATACGCAGTATTTT. This encodes CASSLQGSTDTQYF.